The 28 T cell receptor beta chains listed next were all sequenced from one sample in a study of blood T cell repertoires in COVID-19. Sequencing used immunoSEQ multiplex PCR; TCRdb keeps in-frame clones, though not all of them. The sample includes roughly 150,000 clones, 70% to 90% of them seen just once. The sequencing input was peripheral blood. Receptors were obtained from a human donor in a cohort sampled during active COVID-19.

Remarks on this clone: The same CDR3 can be traced to other DNA sequences in this sample. CDR3 amino acids: CASSLGRAYEQYF. The CDR3 region has the DNA TGTGCCAGCAGCTTGGGGAGAGCCTACGAGCAGTACTTC. The V call is TRBV7-9, the J call TRBJ2-7; D might be TRBD2 (5 bases). V was trimmed by 3 bases and J by 2 bases, leaving 8 bases between them. Germline V gene data show CDR1 as SEHNR and CDR2 as FQNEAQ (reference sequence). CDR3 length equals 13 residues.

V usage is TRBV9 and J usage is TRBJ2-3, with a weak D call TRBD2 (6 bases). The CDR3 is 15 amino acids. Per germline, CDR1 SGDLS and CDR2 YYNGEE. The V gene lost 2 bases and the J gene lost 2 bases, with 12 bases spanning the gap. The chain's CDR3 is CASSVRDAHTDTQYF. In DNA, the CDR3 is TGTGCCAGCAGCGTGCGGGATGCCCACACAGATACGCAGTATTTT.

V and J are TRBV6-5 and TRBJ2-3; 7 bases are a match to TRBD2. Per the germline V gene, CDR1 is MNHEY and CDR2 is SVGAGI. V lost 2 bases and J lost 3; bases outside the gene matches: 2. The CDR3 consists of 14 residues. This CDR3 is CASSYPGGTDTQYF. The CDR3 DNA follows: TGTGCCAGCAGTTACCCGGGGGGAACAGATACGCAGTATTTT.

V gene TRBV27 combines with J gene TRBJ2-6; D not resolved. Germline V lookup: CDR1 MNHEY, CDR2 SMNVEV (reference sequence). Trimming pared 1 base from V and 0 bases from J, leaving 7 bases between. The CDR3 has 16 amino acids. The DNA for the CDR3 is TGTGCCAGCAGTTTATATCGTGTCTCTGGGGCCAACGTCCTGACTTTC. Its translation is CASSLYRVSGANVLTF. Looking up the rest from reference TRBV27 and TRBJ2-6 gives the full variable domain: EAQVTQNPRYLITVTGKKLTVTCSQNMNHEYMSWYRQDPGLGLRQIYYSMNVEVTDKGDVPEGYKVSRKEKRNFPLILESPSPNQTSLYFCASSLYRVSGANVLTFGAGSRLTVL.

The V and J genes are TRBV4-1 and TRBJ2-2; 7 bases agree with TRBD2. The J segment lost 1 base and the V segment lost 2 bases, leaving 13 bases of the junction unmatched. The CDR3 is made up of 19 amino acids. Germline V lookup: CDR1 MGHRA, CDR2 YSYEKL. CDR3 residues: CASSQPWGGTKLNTGELFF. The CDR3 nucleotides are TGCGCCAGCAGCCAACCATGGGGGGGGACTAAATTGAACACCGGGGAGCTGTTTTTT.

This chain joins TRBV29-1 and TRBJ1-4; D is unresolved. CDR1 SQVTM and CDR2 ANQGSEA come from the germline V gene. The CDR3 has 11 amino acids. The DNA for the CDR3 is TGCGTCACAAGGCTCTCGGGAAAACTGTTTTTT. Translating it yields CVTRLSGKLFF.

The chain is built from TRBV3-1 (or the pseudogene TRBV3-2) and TRBJ1-4; TRBD1 might be the D (6 bases). This CDR3 region has 16 residues. Deletions cut 4 bases from V and 5 bases from J, with 17 bases between. Germline assignment: CDR1 LGHDT and CDR2 YNNKEL (reference sequence). CDR3 sequence reads: CASSRVSWTANEKLFF. The CDR3 DNA sequence: TGTGCCAGCAGCCGAGTAAGTTGGACAGCGAATGAAAAACTGTTTTTT.

V is TRBV5-1 and J is TRBJ2-3; 7 nucleotides agree with TRBD1. The CDR3 spans 15 residues. Trimming cost V 4 bases and J 2 bases; bases outside gene matches: 7. Germline V lookup: CDR1 SGHRS, CDR2 YFSETQ. CDR3 residues: CASSDGQAPTDTQYF. For the CDR3, the DNA is TGCGCCAGCAGCGACGGACAGGCACCCACAGATACGCAGTATTTT.

The chain recombines TRBV6-5 with TRBJ2-7, with 9 bases matching TRBD1. CDR1 and CDR2 from the germline V gene are MNHEY and SVGAGI. V shed 5 bases and J 7 bases; nucleotides not matched to a gene: 12. The CDR3 is 15 residues long. In DNA form, the CDR3 reads TGTGCCAGCAGTACCCCCGGGACAGGGCTGGAGGAGCAGTACTTC. It yields the protein CASSTPGTGLEEQYF.

This clone was found a few times. This chain connects TRBV28 to TRBJ2-1, with D tentatively TRBD1 (6 bases). The V end lost 5 bases, the J end lost 9 bases, and 20 bases lay between the germline ends. Per the germline V gene, CDR1 is MDHEN and CDR2 is SYDVKM. The CDR3 extends over 15 amino acids. The CDR3 spells CASSRGGHPSGEQFF. The CDR3 DNA is TGTGCCAGCAGTCGTGGGGGCCACCCTTCGGGTGAGCAGTTCTTC. The full variable domain, with the rest looked up from reference TRBV28 and TRBJ2-1, is DVKVTQSSRYLVKRTGEKVFLECVQDMDHENMFWYRQDPGLGLRLIYFSYDVKMKEKGDIPEGYSVSREKKERFSLILESASTNQTSMYLCASSRGGHPSGEQFFGPGTRLTVL.

The V gene is TRBV7-6, the J gene TRBJ2-7; 8 positions match TRBD1. Germline V gives CDR1 SGHVS, CDR2 FNYEAQ. Trimming removed 0 bases from V and 6 bases from J; junction bases left unmatched: 7. The CDR3 is made up of 15 amino acids. CDR3 sequence reads: CASSLAMGQAAEQYF. CDR3 sequence (DNA): TGTGCCAGCAGCTTAGCGATGGGACAGGCTGCCGAGCAGTACTTC.

This clone was found a few times. The V call is TRBV5-1, the J call TRBJ1-6, with 9 bases that match TRBD1. Trimming cost V 4 bases and J 9 bases; bases outside gene matches: 8. CDR1 and CDR2 (germline): SGHRS, YFSETQ. The CDR3 contains 15 residues. The CDR3 loop reads CASSPGTGRASPLHF. The CDR3 DNA reads TGCGCCAGCAGCCCCGGGACAGGGCGAGCTTCACCCCTCCACTTT.

The V and J genes are TRBV5-1 and TRBJ2-3; 14 nucleotides line up with TRBD2. CDR1 SGHRS and CDR2 YFSETQ come from the germline V gene. The CDR3 is 14 residues long. J lost 9 bases, V lost 4 bases, and 4 bases had no gene match. The CDR3 DNA follows: TGCGCCAGCAGCCAGGGACTAGCGGGAGCAACGCAGTATTTT. This codes for CASSQGLAGATQYF.

The V and J genes are TRBV7-2 and TRBJ2-3; perhaps TRBD2 as D (5 bases). With 3 bases removed from V and 1 base from J, the gap between germline ends came to 14 bases. There are 16 residues in the CDR3. CDR1 and CDR2 (germline): SGHTA, FQGNSA. CDR3 in amino acids: CASSFSARGGTDTQYF. For the CDR3, the DNA is TGTGCCAGCAGCTTTTCCGCCCGGGGAGGCACAGATACGCAGTATTTT.

This clone is a singleton in its sample. This sequence joins TRBV27 and TRBJ1-2; maybe TRBD1 (6 bases). V was shortened by 0 bases and J by 8 bases, with 13 bases between the two germline ends. CDR3 size: 14 residues. The germline CDR1 and CDR2 sequences are MNHEY and SMNVEV (reference sequence). CDR3 DNA sequence: TGTGCCAGCAGTTTATCGGCAGGGGCGCAGGGCTACACCTTC. It translates to CASSLSAGAQGYTF.

J is TRBJ1-6 and V is TRBV5-1; D possibly corresponds to TRBD1 (6 bases). CDR1 and CDR2 (germline): SGHRS, YFSETQ. CDR3 length equals 14 residues. V was clipped by 0 bases and J by 7 bases, with 8 bases between them. The CDR3: CASSLAGDNSPLHF. The CDR3 nucleotides are TGCGCCAGCAGCTTGGCAGGGGACAATTCACCCCTCCACTTT.

This rearrangement joins TRBV5-8 to TRBJ2-7, with 9 nucleotides matching TRBD1. The V gene end was trimmed by 2 bases and the J gene end by 2 bases; junction bases not matched to a gene: 5. Per the germline V gene, CDR1 is SGHTS and CDR2 is YDEGEE. The CDR3 covers 15 residues. Here the CDR3 DNA reads TGTGCCAGCAGCTTTGGGACAGGGAAGACCTACGAGCAGTACTTC. This codes for CASSFGTGKTYEQYF.

This clone was seen a single time. This chain's CDR3 is CASSLFSIGTGGQETQYF. The CDR3 region has the DNA TGTGCCAGCAGTTTATTCTCAATCGGGACAGGGGGCCAAGAGACCCAGTACTTC. V usage is TRBV27 and J usage is TRBJ2-5, with 11 nucleotides matching TRBD1. Germline CDR1 reads MNHEY; CDR2 reads SMNVEV (reference sequence). J lost 1 base, V lost 1 base, and 8 bases had no gene match. The CDR3 extends over 18 amino acids.

This chain links TRBV3-1 (or the pseudogene TRBV3-2) with TRBJ2-2, with D perhaps matching TRBD1 (5 bases). The V end was cut by 0 bases, the J end by 3 bases, with 8 bases between. The CDR3 is made up of 15 amino acids. CDR1 and CDR2 (germline): LGHDT, YNNKEL (reference sequence). The DNA of the CDR3 is TGTGCCAGCAGCCAAGATTTCAGGGACACCGGGGAGCTGTTTTTT. Its translation: CASSQDFRDTGELFF.

The J gene is TRBJ1-2, the V gene TRBV27; D is possibly TRBD1 (5 bases). CDR1 and CDR2 from the germline V gene are MNHEY and SMNVEV (reference sequence). The germline V and J ends were trimmed by 5 bases and 4 bases, with 14 bases remaining between them. This CDR3 spans 14 amino acids. Written as DNA, the CDR3 is TGTGCCAGCAGTGGCCCGGCGGGGGGCTATGGCTACACCTTC. Translating it yields CASSGPAGGYGYTF.

The rearrangement joins TRBV6-6 to TRBJ1-3; D unclear. Germline lookup yields CDR1 MNHNY and CDR2 SVGAGI (reference sequence). There are 15 residues in the CDR3. With 0 bases removed from V and 4 bases from J, the gap between germline ends came to 10 bases. The CDR3 spells CASSYSSRLGNTIYF. The CDR3, as DNA: TGTGCCAGCAGTTACTCCTCACGACTCGGAAACACCATATATTTT.

This chain joins TRBV15 and TRBJ1-3; no definite D call. With 0 bases removed from V and 0 bases from J, the gap between germline ends came to 12 bases. Germline V CDR1 and CDR2: LNHNV, YYDKDF (reference sequence). The CDR3 sequence is 17 residues long. The CDR3 nucleotides read TGTGCCACCAGCAGAGATTTGACTGGCCCCTCTGGAAACACCATATATTTT. Translated: CATSRDLTGPSGNTIYF.

This clone was observed once. The rearrangement uses TRBV28 and TRBJ2-5, with D perhaps matching TRBD2 (6 bases). V gave up 8 bases and J gave up 4 bases, with 11 bases separating them. The germline CDR1 and CDR2 sequences are MDHEN and SYDVKM. The CDR3 totals 12 residues. CDR3 loop: CASGRGRETQYF. CDR3 coding DNA: TGTGCCAGCGGACGGGGGAGAGAGACCCAGTACTTC.

V gene TRBV7-2 combines with J gene TRBJ2-7; a weak D match, TRBD2 (5 bases). The CDR3 runs 17 residues. Germline lookup yields CDR1 SGHTA and CDR2 FQGNSA. V gave up 1 base and J gave up 7 bases, with 23 bases separating them. Here the CDR3 DNA reads TGTGCCAGCAGCTTAGGGGGAAAAGCTCGGAGGTTCGGGGAGCAGTACTTC. Amino acid sequence: CASSLGGKARRFGEQYF.

This chain uses TRBV4-2 with TRBJ2-6, with TRBD2 identical over 9 bases. The CDR3 runs to 19 residues. The germline CDR1 and CDR2 sequences are LGHNA and YNFKEQ. The junction had 10 bases not matched to a gene; V was cut back by 0 bases and J by 4 bases. CDR3 region: CASSQEGIAGESGANVLTF. CDR3 bases: TGTGCCAGCAGCCAAGAAGGAATAGCGGGAGAATCCGGGGCCAACGTCCTGACTTTC.

This clone was found a few times. This chain joins TRBV3-1 (or the pseudogene TRBV3-2) and TRBJ2-3; unclear D gene. The germline V gene encodes CDR1 LGHDT and CDR2 YNNKEL (reference sequence). Deletions cut 4 bases from V and 5 bases from J, with 4 bases between. This CDR3 has 11 residues. CDR3 region: CASSLRDTQYF. The CDR3, as DNA: TGTGCCAGCAGCCTGAGAGATACGCAGTATTTT.

The chain is built from TRBV19 and TRBJ2-5; TRBD2 agrees at 13 bases. The germline CDR1 and CDR2 sequences are LNHDA and SQIVND (reference sequence). With V trimmed by 6 bases and J by 5 bases, 12 bases remained unmatched. The CDR3 has 17 residues. In DNA form, the CDR3 reads TGTGCCAGTAGGCCTAGGACTAGCGGGAGACAGTTGGAGACCCAGTACTTC. Its translation is CASRPRTSGRQLETQYF.

This rearrangement joins TRBV30 to TRBJ2-1, with D tentatively TRBD2 (5 bases). The germline V gene has CDR1 GTSNPN and CDR2 SVGIG (reference sequence). V lost 3 bases to trimming and J lost 4 bases, with 7 bases between them. The CDR3 covers 12 residues. The CDR3 spells CAWRPGYNEQFF. CDR3 bases: TGTGCCTGGAGGCCGGGGTACAATGAGCAGTTCTTC.